The 11 T cell receptor beta chains below were found in one sample sequenced in a study of neurological immune-mediated disorders. The time point denotes: longitudinal time-point 3. In TCRdb, the 5' RACE reads were re-called with MiXCR into one record per CDR3 protein. The sample shows tens of thousands of distinct CDR3 sequences, 9.5% to 15% of them seen only once. What was sequenced was PBMCs. These receptors originate from a male donor with HTLV-1-associated myelopathy (HAM/TSP).

Many counts were recorded for this clonotype. The chain links TRBV7-2 to TRBJ2-1; D gene ambiguous. Germline V gene sequence: CDR1 SGHTA, CDR2 FQGNSA. V was cut by 5 bases and J by 5 bases, with 16 bases left in between. The CDR3 spans 15 residues. CDR3 in amino acids: CASSETRAGNNEQFF. CDR3 in DNA: TGTGCCAGCAGCGAAACGAGAGCAGGCAACAATGAGCAGTTCTTC. The full variable domain, in which reference TRBV7-2 and TRBJ2-1 provide the parts outside the CDR3, is GAGVSQSPSNKVTEKGKDVELRCDPISGHTALYWYRQSLGQGLEFLIYFQGNSAPDKSGLPSDRFSAERTGGSVSTLTIQRTQQEDSAVYLCASSETRAGNNEQFFGPGTRLTVL.

In its sample, this clonotype was seen many times. J is TRBJ1-1 and V is TRBV10-1, with unresolved D. The CDR3 is 15 residues long. The germline CDR1 and CDR2 sequences are WNHNN and SYGVQD (reference sequence). Trimming stripped 1 base from V and 5 bases from J, with 14 bases between. Here the CDR3 reads CASSEFGPSGTEAFF. The CDR3 bases are TGCGCCAGCAGTGAGTTTGGACCCTCGGGAACTGAAGCTTTCTTT.

At least ten counts were recorded for this clonotype. This chain connects TRBV29-1 to TRBJ2-2; no firm D call. V lost 5 bases and J 4 bases, leaving 14 bases between the germline ends. There are 14 residues in the CDR3. The germline CDR1 and CDR2 sequences are SQVTM and ANQGSEA. Written as DNA, the CDR3 is TGCAGCGTTCTTTGGCAAACTGGCACCGGGGAGCTGTTTTTT. It specifies CSVLWQTGTGELFF.

This clonotype was counted ten times or more. The chain is built from TRBV24-1 and TRBJ2-1, with 8 bases matching TRBD1. The CDR3 is 13 amino acids. Germline loops: CDR1 KGHDR, CDR2 SFDVKD. V dropped 9 bases and J dropped 7; count of bases not matched to a gene: 7. The CDR3 DNA follows: TGTGCCACCGCCCGGACAGGGCCAAATGAGCAGTTCTTC. It is translated as CATARTGPNEQFF.

This clonotype was counted at least ten times. V is TRBV9 and J is TRBJ1-1, with unresolved D. Germline-derived CDR1 and CDR2 are SGDLS and YYNGEE. CDR3 length: 14 residues. Trimming took off 1 base at V and 0 bases at J, with 7 bases between the two ends. The DNA of the CDR3 is TGTGCCAGCAGCGTAAACATCTTGAACACTGAAGCTTTCTTT. Its protein is CASSVNILNTEAFF.

V and J are TRBV6-1 and TRBJ1-5, with D possibly TRBD1 on 6 matching bases. Germline V gives CDR1 MNHNS, CDR2 SASEGT. The V end was cut by 8 bases, the J end by 0 bases, with 14 bases between. The CDR3 is 15 amino acids. CDR3 protein: CASGKTGNSNQPQHF. CDR3 nucleotides: TGTGCCAGCGGAAAGACAGGTAATAGCAATCAGCCCCAGCATTTT.

The chain joins TRBV7-9 to TRBJ2-3, with D perhaps given as TRBD1 or TRBD2 (5 bases each). Trimming left V 1 base short and J 4 bases short, with 6 bases between. The length of the CDR3 is 13 residues. Germline CDR1 and CDR2: SEHNR and FQNEAQ (reference sequence). The chain's CDR3 is CASSLVGADTQYF. The CDR3 DNA is TGTGCCAGCAGCTTAGTGGGGGCAGATACGCAGTATTTT.

This clonotype was counted ten times or more. This chain links TRBV7-2 with TRBJ2-7; D is perhaps TRBD1 (6 bases). Germline-derived CDR1 and CDR2 are SGHTA and FQGNSA. There are 15 residues in the CDR3. Trimming removed 0 bases from V and 6 bases from J, with 15 bases in between. In DNA, the CDR3 is TGTGCCAGCAGCTTAGCGGGCCCTCAGGGGACCGAGCAGTACTTC. Protein product: CASSLAGPQGTEQYF.

This clonotype occurred many times. CDR3 sequence reads: CASSRLDVRYGYTF. The CDR3 coding sequence is TGTGCCAGCAGCCGATTGGATGTTCGCTATGGCTACACCTTC. The chain links TRBV28 to TRBJ1-2; D ambiguous. Trimming removed 6 bases from V and 4 bases from J, with 15 bases in between. In germline, CDR1 is MDHEN, CDR2 SYDVKM. The CDR3 spans 14 residues.

Ten or more counts support this clonotype. V gene TRBV7-9 combines with J gene TRBJ2-1; 10 bases match TRBD1. The CDR3 extends over 15 amino acids. The J segment lost 4 bases and the V segment lost 6 bases, leaving 6 bases of the junction unmatched. Germline assignment: CDR1 SEHNR and CDR2 FQNEAQ (reference sequence). The CDR3, as DNA: TGTGCCAGCAGACTTCGACAGGGGGCTTACAATGAGCAGTTCTTC. Its translation is CASRLRQGAYNEQFF.

This clonotype was seen at least ten times. This sequence joins TRBV7-2 and TRBJ1-4; D gene unclear. Germline V gene lookup returns CDR1 SGHTA and CDR2 FQGNSA. This CDR3 has 13 amino acids. The ends were cut back, 1 base at V and 8 bases at J, with 8 bases in the middle. CDR3 sequence: CASSLVDREKLFF. The CDR3 region has the DNA TGTGCCAGCAGCTTAGTCGACCGGGAAAAACTGTTTTTT.